This T cell receptor (beta chain) was recovered during a study of identical twins. Study outcomes and limitations: Analyses of zero insertions could, in part, be confounded by invariant MAIT and iNKT cells. With abundant cord blood beta clonotypes, insertions were fewer; memory repertoires showed no such pattern. Its conclusions, products of cross-sectional statistical analysis, did not come from following the same donors.

Deletions cut 5 bases from V and 5 bases from J, with 9 bases between. This CDR3 has 12 residues. The cDNA had a unique molecular identifier and a template-switch universal primer site. TCRdb passed the 5' RACE reads through MiXCR, listing each CDR3 protein once. The top ten hold about 2% of the sample, which has more than 650,000 distinct CDR3 sequences, roughly 6% seen once. This clonotype was counted ten times or more. Its antigen is not identified. This clonotype was obtained from a young man in good health. The chain is built from TRBV12-3 or TRBV12-4 and TRBJ2-5; the D is unclear. Sequenced: naive T cells sorted from blood. The CDR3 is CASSTIGETQYF. DNA of the CDR3: TGTGCCAGCAGTACGATAGGGGAGACCCAGTACTTC.